Listed below are T cell receptor beta chains from one sample, sequenced in a study of identical twins. TCRdb re-analysed the 5' RACE reads in MiXCR, keeping a single row per CDR3 protein. This sample yields hundreds of thousands of distinct CDR3 sequences, of which roughly 18% are seen a single time; under 15% belongs to the top ten. This sample was shared with a second study, whose subject was T cells expressing NK-cell markers.

The specimen was PBMCs. The origin of the receptors is a woman between 18 and 29 years old in good health. Each CDR3 is given with its conserved first and last residue. D genes are given only for firm matches. Expanded clones get a size class; other rows say once, few or many, or leave the size out.

cdr3_aa: CASSLIYYRQGNSPLHF
cdr3_nt: TGTGCCAGCAGCTTAATCTATTACCGTCAGGGTAATTCACCCCTCCACTTT
d_call: .
v_call: TRBV11-2
j_call: TRBJ1-6
clone_size: few
cdr3_length: 17

cdr3_aa: CASSSGGANYGYTF
cdr3_nt: TGTGCCAGCAGTTCAGGGGGCGCGAACTATGGCTACACCTTC
d_call: TRBD1
v_call: TRBV12-3/TRBV12-4
j_call: TRBJ1-2
clone_size: .
cdr3_length: 14

cdr3_aa: CASSYLGLGDNEPFF
cdr3_nt: TGTGCCAGCAGTTACCTTGGACTGGGTGACAATGAGCCGTTCTTC
d_call: .
v_call: TRBV6-5
j_call: TRBJ2-1
clone_size: .
cdr3_length: 15

cdr3_aa: CASSRTSGRGSYNEQFF
cdr3_nt: TGTGCCAGCAGCCGGACTAGCGGGAGGGGGTCCTACAATGAGCAGTTCTTC
d_call: TRBD2
v_call: TRBV6-1
j_call: TRBJ2-1
clone_size: few
cdr3_length: 17

cdr3_aa: CASSLNRVEGSEQYF
cdr3_nt: TGTGCCAGCAGCTTAAACAGGGTAGAGGGGTCGGAGCAGTACTTC
d_call: .
v_call: TRBV7-2
j_call: TRBJ2-7
clone_size: .
cdr3_length: 15

cdr3_aa: CASSAGAGMYNEQFF
cdr3_nt: TGTGCCAGCAGTGCGGGAGCGGGGATGTACAATGAGCAGTTCTTC
d_call: TRBD2
v_call: TRBV12-3/TRBV12-4
j_call: TRBJ2-1
clone_size: many
cdr3_length: 15

cdr3_aa: CASSKGDYGYTF
cdr3_nt: TGTGCCAGCTCGAAGGGAGACTATGGCTACACCTTC
d_call: .
v_call: TRBV25-1
j_call: TRBJ1-2
clone_size: .
cdr3_length: 12

cdr3_aa: CASSPTVSYGYTF
cdr3_nt: TGTGCCAGCAGCCCAACAGTCTCCTATGGCTACACCTTC
d_call: .
v_call: TRBV3-1
j_call: TRBJ1-2
clone_size: .
cdr3_length: 13

cdr3_aa: CASSTDRMRNQPQHF
cdr3_nt: TGTGCCAGCAGCACGGACAGGATGCGCAATCAGCCCCAGCATTTT
d_call: TRBD1
v_call: TRBV12-3/TRBV12-4
j_call: TRBJ1-5
clone_size: many
cdr3_length: 15

cdr3_aa: CASSLMRENTQYF
cdr3_nt: TGTGCCAGCAGCTTAATGAGGGAAAATACGCAGTATTTT
d_call: .
v_call: TRBV11-2
j_call: TRBJ2-3
clone_size: .
cdr3_length: 13

cdr3_aa: CASSRQGAGTEAFF
cdr3_nt: TGTGCCAGCAGTAGACAGGGGGCGGGCACTGAAGCTTTCTTT
d_call: TRBD1
v_call: TRBV12-3/TRBV12-4
j_call: TRBJ1-1
clone_size: .
cdr3_length: 14

cdr3_aa: CASYWTSGSTDTQYF
cdr3_nt: TGTGCCAGCTATTGGACTAGCGGGAGCACAGATACGCAGTATTTT
d_call: TRBD2
v_call: TRBV12-3/TRBV12-4
j_call: TRBJ2-3
clone_size: few
cdr3_length: 15

cdr3_aa: CSGSKGTSPYEQYF
cdr3_nt: TGCAGCGGTTCAAAGGGGACTAGTCCCTACGAGCAGTACTTC
d_call: TRBD2
v_call: TRBV29-1
j_call: TRBJ2-7
clone_size: many
cdr3_length: 14

cdr3_aa: CASSRAETQYF
cdr3_nt: TGTGCCAGCAGCCGGGCAGAGACCCAGTACTTC
d_call: .
v_call: TRBV7-2
j_call: TRBJ2-5
clone_size: .
cdr3_length: 11

cdr3_aa: CSARDRRLDNYEQYF
cdr3_nt: TGCAGTGCTAGAGATCGGAGACTCGACAACTACGAGCAGTACTTC
d_call: .
v_call: TRBV20-1
j_call: TRBJ2-7
clone_size: few
cdr3_length: 15

cdr3_aa: CASSRDIRLSYTF
cdr3_nt: TGTGCCAGCAGTCGGGACATTCGGTTATCCTACACCTTC
d_call: .
v_call: TRBV6-1
j_call: TRBJ1-2
clone_size: few
cdr3_length: 13

cdr3_aa: CASSSGTGTAGELFF
cdr3_nt: TGTGCCAGCAGCTCGGGGACAGGGACGGCCGGGGAGCTGTTTTTT
d_call: TRBD1
v_call: TRBV13
j_call: TRBJ2-2
clone_size: .
cdr3_length: 15

cdr3_aa: CAISEPGAGGETQYF
cdr3_nt: TGTGCCATCAGTGAACCAGGAGCGGGTGGGGAGACCCAGTACTTC
d_call: .
v_call: TRBV10-3
j_call: TRBJ2-5
clone_size: few
cdr3_length: 15

cdr3_aa: CSARTGTSYEQYF
cdr3_nt: TGCAGTGCTAGGACAGGGACCTCCTACGAGCAGTACTTC
d_call: TRBD1
v_call: TRBV20-1
j_call: TRBJ2-7
clone_size: few
cdr3_length: 13

cdr3_aa: CASSLSGHTEAFF
cdr3_nt: TGCGCCAGCAGCTTATCAGGGCACACTGAAGCTTTCTTT
d_call: .
v_call: TRBV5-1
j_call: TRBJ1-1
clone_size: .
cdr3_length: 13

cdr3_aa: CASSLLSGTYTGELFF
cdr3_nt: TGTGCCAGCAGCCTGCTGAGCGGGACCTACACCGGGGAGCTGTTTTTT
d_call: .
v_call: TRBV21-1
j_call: TRBJ2-2
clone_size: few
cdr3_length: 16

cdr3_aa: CASSSLWSYNEQFF
cdr3_nt: TGTGCCAGCAGCTCCCTCTGGTCCTACAATGAGCAGTTCTTC
d_call: .
v_call: TRBV11-2
j_call: TRBJ2-1
clone_size: .
cdr3_length: 14

cdr3_aa: CASSDAGGVSGYEQYF
cdr3_nt: TGCGCCAGCAGTGACGCGGGAGGCGTTTCCGGCTACGAGCAGTACTTC
d_call: TRBD2
v_call: TRBV10-2
j_call: TRBJ2-7
clone_size: few
cdr3_length: 16

cdr3_aa: CASRTKRDTEAFF
cdr3_nt: TGTGCCAGCAGAACTAAGCGGGACACTGAAGCTTTCTTT
d_call: .
v_call: TRBV28
j_call: TRBJ1-1
clone_size: .
cdr3_length: 13

cdr3_aa: CASSSGYWTDTQYF
cdr3_nt: TGTGCCAGCAGTTCAGGGTATTGGACAGATACGCAGTATTTT
d_call: .
v_call: TRBV12-3/TRBV12-4
j_call: TRBJ2-3
clone_size: .
cdr3_length: 14

cdr3_aa: CASSLATDNGNTIYF
cdr3_nt: TGTGCCAGCAGTTTAGCGACAGACAATGGAAACACCATATATTTT
d_call: .
v_call: TRBV12-3/TRBV12-4
j_call: TRBJ1-3
clone_size: few
cdr3_length: 15

cdr3_aa: CSVAGDYYEQYF
cdr3_nt: TGCAGCGTTGCAGGGGACTACTACGAGCAGTACTTC
d_call: .
v_call: TRBV29-1
j_call: TRBJ2-7
clone_size: .
cdr3_length: 12

cdr3_aa: CASSVTGGFHEQFF
cdr3_nt: TGTGCCAGCAGCGTGACGGGGGGGTTCCATGAGCAGTTCTTC
d_call: TRBD2
v_call: TRBV7-9
j_call: TRBJ2-1
clone_size: few
cdr3_length: 14

cdr3_aa: CASSQTLANTEAFF
cdr3_nt: TGTGCCAGCAGCCAGACTCTAGCGAACACTGAAGCTTTCTTT
d_call: .
v_call: TRBV4-2
j_call: TRBJ1-1
clone_size: .
cdr3_length: 14

cdr3_aa: CASSLTSGPSYEQYF
cdr3_nt: TGTGCCAGCAGTCTAACTAGCGGCCCGTCCTACGAGCAGTACTTC
d_call: TRBD2
v_call: TRBV12-3/TRBV12-4
j_call: TRBJ2-7
clone_size: .
cdr3_length: 15

cdr3_aa: CASSVGGQGGEQFF
cdr3_nt: TGTGCCAGCAGCGTAGGTGGACAGGGCGGTGAGCAGTTCTTC
d_call: TRBD1
v_call: TRBV9
j_call: TRBJ2-1
clone_size: few
cdr3_length: 14

cdr3_aa: CAWSRSGTRNEQFF
cdr3_nt: TGTGCCTGGAGCCGATCCGGGACTAGGAATGAGCAGTTCTTC
d_call: TRBD2
v_call: TRBV30
j_call: TRBJ2-1
clone_size: few
cdr3_length: 14

cdr3_aa: CSARIAVNYGYTF
cdr3_nt: TGCAGTGCTAGAATTGCCGTTAACTATGGCTACACCTTC
d_call: .
v_call: TRBV20-1
j_call: TRBJ1-2
clone_size: .
cdr3_length: 13

cdr3_aa: CASILFTSFTDTQYF
cdr3_nt: TGTGCCAGCATCCTCTTTACTAGTTTCACAGATACGCAGTATTTT
d_call: .
v_call: TRBV7-9
j_call: TRBJ2-3
clone_size: .
cdr3_length: 15

cdr3_aa: CASSVGTGGGLGGYTF
cdr3_nt: TGTGCCAGCAGTGTCGGGACAGGGGGCGGATTGGGGGGCTACACCTTC
d_call: TRBD1
v_call: TRBV6-1
j_call: TRBJ1-2
clone_size: few
cdr3_length: 16

cdr3_aa: CASRRVGGEQYF
cdr3_nt: TGTGCCAGCCGCCGAGTGGGGGGCGAGCAGTACTTC
d_call: .
v_call: TRBV2
j_call: TRBJ2-7
clone_size: few
cdr3_length: 12

cdr3_aa: CASSEGGAPNQPQHF
cdr3_nt: TGTGCCAGCAGTGAAGGTGGGGCCCCCAATCAGCCCCAGCATTTT
d_call: .
v_call: TRBV2
j_call: TRBJ1-5
clone_size: few
cdr3_length: 15

cdr3_aa: CASSSGRTNEKLFF
cdr3_nt: TGTGCCAGCAGTTCAGGGCGCACTAATGAAAAACTGTTTTTT
d_call: .
v_call: TRBV12-3/TRBV12-4
j_call: TRBJ1-4
clone_size: few
cdr3_length: 14

cdr3_aa: CASSLSGLASVLTF
cdr3_nt: TGCGCCAGCAGCTTGAGCGGACTAGCTTCCGTCCTGACTTTC
d_call: TRBD2
v_call: TRBV5-1
j_call: TRBJ2-6
clone_size: .
cdr3_length: 14

cdr3_aa: CASSLSSYNEQFF
cdr3_nt: TGTGCCAGCAGCTTATCCTCCTACAATGAGCAGTTCTTC
d_call: .
v_call: TRBV12-3/TRBV12-4
j_call: TRBJ2-1
clone_size: many
cdr3_length: 13

cdr3_aa: CASSLVGQGLKGRSYEQYF
cdr3_nt: TGTGCCAGCAGCTTAGTGGGACAGGGGTTGAAAGGGAGATCCTACGAGCAGTACTTC
d_call: TRBD1
v_call: TRBV11-2
j_call: TRBJ2-7
clone_size: many
cdr3_length: 19

cdr3_aa: CASTPGGNEQFF
cdr3_nt: TGTGCCAGCACCCCTGGAGGGAATGAGCAGTTCTTC
d_call: .
v_call: TRBV12-3/TRBV12-4
j_call: TRBJ2-1
clone_size: few
cdr3_length: 12

cdr3_aa: CSASTLRTEAFF
cdr3_nt: TGCAGTGCCTCCACGTTGAGGACTGAAGCTTTCTTT
d_call: .
v_call: TRBV20-1
j_call: TRBJ1-1
clone_size: few
cdr3_length: 12

cdr3_aa: CSASEGDQPQHF
cdr3_nt: TGCAGTGCCTCTGAGGGGGATCAGCCCCAGCATTTT
d_call: .
v_call: TRBV20-1
j_call: TRBJ1-5
clone_size: few
cdr3_length: 12